The 25 T cell receptor beta chains below all came from one sample that was sequenced in a study of blood T cells in healthy people across ages. Sample-barcoded 5' priming and a J-beta primer mix drove a second PCR of roughly 7 to 11 cycles. Using its own MiXCR run on the 5' RACE reads, TCRdb lists one record per CDR3 protein. This table has more than 1,000,000 distinct CDR3 sequences, roughly a quarter appearing once. These data also formed part of another study, on T cells of mothers and their children.

The sequencing sample was made of blood. The receptors come from a girl aged 2 to 10 in good health.

The rearrangement joins TRBV4-2 to TRBJ2-1; D tentatively reads TRBD1 or TRBD2 (5 bases each). The CDR3 totals 13 residues. Trimming stripped 3 bases from V and 8 bases from J, with 11 bases between. Germline CDR1 and CDR2: LGHNA and YNFKEQ. The CDR3 sequence: CASSHPRGDEQFF. The CDR3 DNA reads as TGTGCCAGCAGCCACCCGAGGGGCGATGAGCAGTTCTTC.

V is TRBV7-9 and J is TRBJ2-5, with D possibly being TRBD2 (6 bases). V lost 9 bases to trimming and J lost 5 bases, with 13 bases between them. The CDR3 loop spans 12 amino acids. Germline V gene sequence: CDR1 SEHNR, CDR2 FQNEAQ (reference sequence). The CDR3 DNA reads as TGTGCCAGTAGAAACGCGGGGGAGACCCAGTACTTC. As protein: CASRNAGETQYF. Combining the CDR3 with reference TRBV7-9 and TRBJ2-5 gives the whole variable domain DTGVSQNPRHKITKRGQNVTFRCDPISEHNRLYWYRQTLGQGPEFLTYFQNEAQLEKSRLLSDRFSAERPKGSFSTLEIQRTEQGDSAMYLCASRNAGETQYFGPGTRLLVL.

The rearrangement links TRBV9 to TRBJ1-2; 7 bases agree with TRBD1. CDR3 length: 13 residues. Trimming cost V 5 bases and J 5 bases; bases outside gene matches: 6. The germline V gene has CDR1 SGDLS and CDR2 YYNGEE. The CDR3 bases are TGTGCCAGCAGTCGGGACAGCCAATATGGCTACACCTTC. It encodes CASSRDSQYGYTF.

There are a few counts of this clonotype. This chain joins TRBV4-2 and TRBJ2-7, with D perhaps TRBD1 (6 bases). The CDR3 runs 16 residues. The ends were cut back, 0 bases at V and 2 bases at J, with 14 bases in the middle. CDR1 is LGHNA, CDR2 YNFKEQ, per germline. In DNA form, the CDR3 reads TGTGCCAGCAGCCAAGAGACAGGTGGCACCCCCTACGAGCAGTACTTC. The encoded protein is CASSQETGGTPYEQYF.

This clonotype has a handful of counts. V and J are TRBV7-9 and TRBJ1-1, with D possibly matching TRBD1 (6 bases). This CDR3 has 12 amino acids. V lost 1 base and J 11 bases, leaving 11 bases between the germline ends. CDR1 SEHNR and CDR2 FQNEAQ come from the germline V gene (reference sequence). Written as DNA, the CDR3 is TGTGCCAGCAGCTTAGGGACAGACCCTGCTTTCTTT. This gives the protein CASSLGTDPAFF.

In this sample, this clonotype turned up once. The V call is TRBV28, the J call TRBJ1-5; D remains ambiguous. The CDR3 is 14 amino acids. Germline-derived CDR1 and CDR2 are MDHEN and SYDVKM. The V and J ends lost 1 base and 7 bases respectively, with 11 bases between them. The CDR3 nucleotides are TGTGCCAGCAGTTTATACGGGGAAGAACAGCCCCAGCATTTT. It translates to CASSLYGEEQPQHF.

V is TRBV6-2 or TRBV6-3 and J is TRBJ2-5; D is perhaps TRBD1 or TRBD2 (5 bases each). Trimming pared 5 bases from V and 4 bases from J, leaving 17 bases between. Germline values: CDR1 MNHEY, CDR2 SVGEGT. This CDR3 is 15 amino acids long. CDR3 loop: CASSHFAGGGETQYF. Here the CDR3 DNA reads TGTGCCAGCAGTCATTTCGCTGGGGGTGGAGAGACCCAGTACTTC.

This chain uses TRBV5-6 with TRBJ2-7; maybe TRBD2 (5 bases). The CDR3 totals 13 residues. V gave up 2 bases and J gave up 6 bases, with 12 bases separating them. Germline lookup yields CDR1 SGHDT and CDR2 YYEEEE. This CDR3 is CASSFTSISEQYF. The CDR3 DNA reads TGTGCCAGCAGCTTTACTAGTATTTCCGAGCAGTACTTC.

V is TRBV27 and J is TRBJ2-3; D gene unclear. Trimming shortened V by 1 base and J by 2 bases, and 7 bases separated the two germline ends. CDR3 length: 14 amino acids. In germline, CDR1 is MNHEY, CDR2 SMNVEV (reference sequence). This chain's CDR3 is CASSLLDATDTQYF. The CDR3, as DNA: TGTGCCAGCAGTTTATTGGATGCCACAGATACGCAGTATTTT.

The CDR3 is CASSPSPSGGTDTQYF. DNA for the CDR3: TGTGCCAGCAGCCCTAGCCCTAGCGGGGGCACAGATACGCAGTATTTT. The chain combines TRBV7-2 with TRBJ2-3, with TRBD2 matching 9 bases. The CDR3 is 16 amino acids. After removal of 5 bases from V and 1 base from J, the junction contained 7 bases not matched to a gene. Germline CDR1 is SGHTA and CDR2 is FQGNSA.

The chain recombines TRBV7-2 with TRBJ1-1, with a possible D match to TRBD1 (6 bases). The CDR3 spans 15 residues. Per germline, CDR1 SGHTA and CDR2 FQGNSA. The germline V and J ends were trimmed by 3 bases and 3 bases, with 14 bases remaining between them. In nucleotides, the CDR3 is TGTGCCAGCAGCTTTGGGGGGCGAGGGGACACTGAAGCTTTCTTT. Amino acids: CASSFGGRGDTEAFF.

This chain links TRBV6-2 or TRBV6-3 with TRBJ1-2; no reliable D call. V lost 6 bases, J lost 4 bases, and 15 bases lay in between. The germline CDR1 and CDR2 sequences are MNHEY and SVGEGT. The CDR3 runs 14 residues. The CDR3 here is CASRPFSERYGYTF. The CDR3 DNA reads TGTGCCAGCAGGCCCTTCAGTGAACGCTATGGCTACACCTTC.

This clonotype was counted only a few times. CDR3 amino acids: CASSQLRQPMGTQYF. CDR3 DNA: TGTGCCAGCAGCCAGCTTCGGCAGCCTATGGGGACCCAGTACTTC. The chain carries TRBV3-1 and TRBJ2-5; D is uncertain. There are 15 residues in the CDR3. The germline V and J ends were trimmed by 3 bases and 7 bases, with 18 bases remaining between them. Germline CDR1 reads LGHDT; CDR2 reads YNNKEL (reference sequence).

In this sample, this clonotype turned up a few times. The chain carries TRBV7-2 and TRBJ2-3; 16 nucleotides agree with TRBD2. Trimming cost V 5 bases and J 3 bases; bases outside gene matches: 5. Germline CDR1 SGHTA, CDR2 FQGNSA. The CDR3 runs to 17 residues. The CDR3 DNA reads as TGTGCCAGCAGCCCGGGACTAGCGGGGGGGCCGACAGATACGCAGTATTTT. Its protein is CASSPGLAGGPTDTQYF.

J is TRBJ2-5 and V is TRBV12-3 or TRBV12-4; 7 positions agree with TRBD2. This CDR3 comprises 14 residues. The V segment lost 5 bases and the J segment 5 bases; nucleotides outside the gene matches: 8. CDR3 coding DNA: TGTGCCAGCAGTCTGGGGGGGATGGGGGAGACCCAGTACTTC. It encodes CASSLGGMGETQYF.

This clonotype was seen a handful of times. This chain joins TRBV20-1 and TRBJ2-7; D perhaps matches TRBD2 (6 bases). The CDR3 totals 11 residues. Germline lookup yields CDR1 DFQATT and CDR2 SNEGSKA (reference sequence). DNA of the CDR3: TGCAGCGGGACTTCCTCCTACGAGCAGTACTTC. Protein sequence: CSGTSSYEQYF.

This clonotype was counted a few times. J is TRBJ2-1 and V is TRBV29-1; 9 bases align to TRBD1. CDR1 and CDR2 (germline): SQVTM, ANQGSEA. The junction had 5 bases not matched to a gene; V was cut back by 4 bases and J by 7 bases. This CDR3 is built from 13 residues. The CDR3 DNA follows: TGCAGCGTTGGAAAGACAGGGGGGAATGAGCAGTTCTTC. It encodes CSVGKTGGNEQFF.

V and J are TRBV12-3 or TRBV12-4 and TRBJ2-5; 7 nucleotides align to TRBD2. J lost 0 bases, V lost 6 bases, and 4 bases had no gene match. The CDR3 length is 14 residues. The CDR3 nucleotides are TGTGCCAGCAGAGGTAGCGGGTACCAAGAGACCCAGTACTTC. Encoded protein: CASRGSGYQETQYF.

This clonotype was counted between two and nine times. The chain couples TRBV20-1 to TRBJ2-5, with D perhaps TRBD1 or TRBD2 (6 bases each). The CDR3 is made up of 13 amino acids. Germline CDR1 DFQATT, CDR2 SNEGSKA (reference sequence). With 4 bases removed from V and 5 bases from J, the gap between germline ends came to 14 bases. The CDR3 DNA is TGCAGTGCTAAGAGGGGGGCCGCCGAGACCCAGTACTTC. It encodes CSAKRGAAETQYF.

The chain carries TRBV12-3 or TRBV12-4 and TRBJ2-7, with 7 bases lining up with TRBD2. V lost 5 bases and J lost 4; bases outside the gene matches: 8. This CDR3 has 14 residues. The CDR3 DNA follows: TGTGCCAGCAGTAAACCTAGCGGCAGTTACGAGCAGTACTTC. This sequence encodes CASSKPSGSYEQYF.

The chain links TRBV18 to TRBJ2-5; TRBD2 matches at 11 bases. Germline V gives CDR1 KGHSH, CDR2 LQKENI. The trim removed 4 bases at V and 6 bases at J, leaving 10 bases unmatched. This CDR3 is built from 16 residues. The CDR3 DNA reads as TGTGCCAGCTCACGGGATACTAGCGGGAGTAGGAAGACCCAGTACTTC. Amino acids: CASSRDTSGSRKTQYF.

In its sample, this clonotype was seen a few times. The CDR3 protein is CSARDEWRGNTGELFF. CDR3 DNA: TGCAGTGCTAGAGATGAGTGGCGGGGGAACACCGGGGAGCTGTTTTTT. The chain carries TRBV20-1 and TRBJ2-2, with D possibly TRBD2 on 6 matching bases. Germline lookup yields CDR1 DFQATT and CDR2 SNEGSKA (reference sequence). This CDR3 region has 16 residues. Trimming took 0 bases from V and 1 from J, leaving 12 bases between them.

The chain has TRBV5-1 and TRBJ2-2, with 8 nucleotides matching TRBD2. CDR1 and CDR2 from the germline V gene are SGHRS and YFSETQ. The CDR3 totals 14 residues. Losses at the gene ends were 7 bases for V and 4 bases for J; bases not matched to a gene: 6. The CDR3 region is CASERGPGTGELFF. The CDR3 DNA follows: TGCGCCAGCGAGCGGGGGCCGGGCACCGGGGAGCTGTTTTTT. Supplemented by reference TRBV5-1 and TRBJ2-2, the full variable domain reads KAGVTQTPRYLIKTRGQQVTLSCSPISGHRSVSWYQQTPGQGLQFLFEYFSETQRNKGNFPGRFSGRQFSNSRSEMNVSTLELGDSALYLCASERGPGTGELFFGEGSRLTVL.

This clonotype was seen more than once but under ten times. The J gene is TRBJ1-2, the V gene TRBV9; the D is unclear. Trimming removed 0 bases from V and 2 bases from J, with 5 bases in between. The germline CDR1 and CDR2 sequences are SGDLS and YYNGEE. The CDR3 runs 13 residues. CDR3 sequence: CASSVDQNYGYTF. The CDR3 DNA is TGTGCCAGCAGCGTAGATCAGAACTATGGCTACACCTTC.

On this clonotype itself: Because it lacks the conserved phenylalanine or tryptophan at the end, this CDR3 is likely a read error. Because the CDR3's place on the DNA is in doubt, the DNA is left out and the CDR3 is given as listed by TCRdb. The chain recombines TRBV4-3 with TRBJ2-7; the table's TRBD1 call for D was not verified on the DNA. In germline, CDR1 is LGHNA, CDR2 YSLEER. The length of the CDR3 is 11 amino acids, counting both ends. CDR3 residues: CAILSTGTGHS.